This T cell receptor (beta chain) was identified during a study of blood T cell repertoires in COVID-19. V shed 5 bases and J shed 1 base, with 5 bases lying between them. Germline values: CDR1 LNHDA, CDR2 SQIVND (reference sequence). The CDR3 loop spans 12 amino acids. Measured with immunoSEQ multiplex PCR; TCRdb has only the in-frame clones, and not every one. The repertoire holds 60,000 to 75,000 clones, approximately 79% seen once, with roughly 6% in the top ten. The V and J genes are TRBV19 and TRBJ1-1; no clear D gene. Material: peripheral blood. The clonotype originates from a woman in her seventies with acute or convalescent COVID-19. CDR3 bases: TGTGCCAGTAGTCGGGGGAACACTGAAGCTTTCTTT. Amino acids: CASSRGNTEAFF.